These T cell receptor beta chains were read from a single sample in a study of blood T cell repertoires in COVID-19. Repertoires were generated with immunoSEQ multiplex PCR, while TCRdb's copy carries only in-frame clones and drops some. The sample includes some 200,000 clones, around nine tenths seen only once; the top ten take 0.88%. Input material: peripheral blood. The receptors here all came from a young woman who had recovered from COVID-19. CDR3s leave out the opening cysteine and the closing phenylalanine or tryptophan. The order of the fields is D gene, V gene, J gene, CDR3 protein. The D gene is left open where the match is weak.

d_call: NA
v_call: TRBV15
j_call: TRBJ2-7
cdr3_aa: ATSRGYQGEQY

d_call: NA
v_call: TRBV29-1
j_call: TRBJ2-7
cdr3_aa: SVRRSSYEQY

d_call: TRBD1
v_call: TRBV6-6
j_call: TRBJ1-3
cdr3_aa: ASTGGLVSGNTIY

d_call: TRBD1
v_call: TRBV4-1
j_call: TRBJ1-3
cdr3_aa: ASSQDLQPGQLGNTIY

d_call: NA
v_call: TRBV5-1
j_call: TRBJ2-7
cdr3_aa: ASRLRQASYEQY

d_call: TRBD1
v_call: TRBV6-2/TRBV6-3
j_call: TRBJ1-2
cdr3_aa: ASNPTTGNGYT

d_call: NA
v_call: TRBV15
j_call: TRBJ2-3
cdr3_aa: ATRRTGFSSTDTQY

d_call: NA
v_call: TRBV2
j_call: TRBJ2-7
cdr3_aa: ASRGGAEYEQY

d_call: NA
v_call: TRBV7-2
j_call: TRBJ1-1
cdr3_aa: ASSAVGTLLFGTEAF

d_call: NA
v_call: TRBV13
j_call: TRBJ2-5
cdr3_aa: ASSSPGAQETQY

d_call: TRBD2
v_call: TRBV7-9
j_call: TRBJ2-1
cdr3_aa: ASSSLAVSYNEQF

d_call: TRBD2
v_call: TRBV10-3
j_call: TRBJ2-1
cdr3_aa: AISERLAGGPYNEQF

d_call: TRBD1
v_call: TRBV19
j_call: TRBJ2-7
cdr3_aa: ASSKQTGWAYEQY

d_call: TRBD1
v_call: TRBV6-5
j_call: TRBJ1-2
cdr3_aa: ASSFADRDYGYT

d_call: TRBD1
v_call: TRBV18
j_call: TRBJ2-1
cdr3_aa: ASSPPRTGSSYNEQF

d_call: TRBD1
v_call: TRBV4-2
j_call: TRBJ2-1
cdr3_aa: ASSPGVGQGSDEQF

d_call: NA
v_call: TRBV2
j_call: TRBJ2-5
cdr3_aa: ASSEELEGTQY

d_call: TRBD1
v_call: TRBV5-6
j_call: TRBJ1-1
cdr3_aa: ASSSTGVHTEAF

d_call: TRBD2
v_call: TRBV6-6
j_call: TRBJ2-1
cdr3_aa: ASSYSGGFVVHEQF

d_call: TRBD1
v_call: TRBV5-4
j_call: TRBJ1-4
cdr3_aa: ASSLGGTGGEKLF

d_call: NA
v_call: TRBV4-3
j_call: TRBJ2-3
cdr3_aa: ASSPGQGSDTQY

d_call: NA
v_call: TRBV29-1
j_call: TRBJ1-1
cdr3_aa: SVGGEAF

d_call: NA
v_call: TRBV9
j_call: TRBJ2-7
cdr3_aa: ASSKGGLGSGEQY

d_call: NA
v_call: TRBV11-2
j_call: TRBJ2-2
cdr3_aa: ASSSKMRQINTGELF

d_call: NA
v_call: TRBV23-1
j_call: TRBJ1-5
cdr3_aa: ASSQGGARQPQH

d_call: NA
v_call: TRBV7-6
j_call: TRBJ2-1
cdr3_aa: ASSFRARGLYNEQF

d_call: TRBD1
v_call: TRBV6-2/TRBV6-3
j_call: TRBJ1-2
cdr3_aa: ASSYFQPGQRVYGYT

d_call: NA
v_call: TRBV27
j_call: TRBJ2-5
cdr3_aa: ASSSEGVIKTQY

d_call: TRBD1
v_call: TRBV14
j_call: TRBJ1-2
cdr3_aa: ASRGTGRSGYGYT

d_call: NA
v_call: TRBV6-5
j_call: TRBJ1-1
cdr3_aa: ASEAPEEAF

d_call: TRBD1
v_call: TRBV2
j_call: TRBJ1-2
cdr3_aa: ASSRQGNYGYT

d_call: TRBD2
v_call: TRBV4-2
j_call: TRBJ2-2
cdr3_aa: ASSQDPGLATTGELF

d_call: NA
v_call: TRBV10-2
j_call: TRBJ2-5
cdr3_aa: ASSEWGGEETQY

d_call: TRBD2
v_call: TRBV7-9
j_call: TRBJ2-1
cdr3_aa: ASSDSLAGEF

d_call: TRBD2
v_call: TRBV29-1
j_call: TRBJ2-4
cdr3_aa: SVRGGAAKNIQY

d_call: NA
v_call: TRBV5-1
j_call: TRBJ2-3
cdr3_aa: ASSLPGVVADTQY

d_call: NA
v_call: TRBV5-6
j_call: TRBJ1-4
cdr3_aa: ASSLVGQSGANEKLF

d_call: TRBD1
v_call: TRBV28
j_call: TRBJ1-4
cdr3_aa: ASSSTGQAEKLF

d_call: NA
v_call: TRBV25-1
j_call: TRBJ2-1
cdr3_aa: ASLADTDRSRYNEQF

d_call: NA
v_call: TRBV19
j_call: TRBJ2-3
cdr3_aa: ASSPGTPNTQY

d_call: NA
v_call: TRBV5-1
j_call: TRBJ2-3
cdr3_aa: ASSLEGELDTQY

d_call: TRBD2
v_call: TRBV6-2/TRBV6-3
j_call: TRBJ2-5
cdr3_aa: ASSYGREETQY